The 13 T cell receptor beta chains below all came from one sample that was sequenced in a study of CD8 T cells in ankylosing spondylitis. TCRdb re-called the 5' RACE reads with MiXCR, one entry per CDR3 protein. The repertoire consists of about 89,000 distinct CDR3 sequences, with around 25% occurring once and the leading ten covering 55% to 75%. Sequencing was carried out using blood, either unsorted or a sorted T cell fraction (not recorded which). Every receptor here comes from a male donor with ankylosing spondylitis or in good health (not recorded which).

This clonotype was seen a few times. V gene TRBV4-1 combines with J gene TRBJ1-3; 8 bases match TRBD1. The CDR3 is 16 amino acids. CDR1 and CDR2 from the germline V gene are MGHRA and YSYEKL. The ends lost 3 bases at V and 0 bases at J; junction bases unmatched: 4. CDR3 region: CASSQDRDLSGNTIYF. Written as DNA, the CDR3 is TGCGCCAGCAGCCAGGACAGGGATCTCTCTGGAAACACCATATATTTT.

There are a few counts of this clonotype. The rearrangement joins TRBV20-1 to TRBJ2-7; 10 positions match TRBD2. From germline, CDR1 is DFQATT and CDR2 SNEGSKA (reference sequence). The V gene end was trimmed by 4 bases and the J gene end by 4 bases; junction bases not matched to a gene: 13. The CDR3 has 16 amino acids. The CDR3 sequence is CSATRASGRVAYEQYF. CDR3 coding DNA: TGCAGTGCTACCCGAGCTAGCGGGAGAGTTGCGTACGAGCAGTACTTC.

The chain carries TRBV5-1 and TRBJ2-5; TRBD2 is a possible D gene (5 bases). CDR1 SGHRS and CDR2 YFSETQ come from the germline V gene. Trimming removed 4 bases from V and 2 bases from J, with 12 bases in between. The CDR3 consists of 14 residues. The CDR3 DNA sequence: TGCGCCAGCAGCGGACTGGGCCTACAAGAGACCCAGTACTTC. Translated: CASSGLGLQETQYF.

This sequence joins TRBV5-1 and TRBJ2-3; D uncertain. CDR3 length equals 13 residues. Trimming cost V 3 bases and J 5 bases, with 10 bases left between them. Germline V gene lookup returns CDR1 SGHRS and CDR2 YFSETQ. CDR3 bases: TGCGCCAGCAGCTCGTCCTCAAAAGATACGCAGTATTTT. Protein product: CASSSSSKDTQYF.

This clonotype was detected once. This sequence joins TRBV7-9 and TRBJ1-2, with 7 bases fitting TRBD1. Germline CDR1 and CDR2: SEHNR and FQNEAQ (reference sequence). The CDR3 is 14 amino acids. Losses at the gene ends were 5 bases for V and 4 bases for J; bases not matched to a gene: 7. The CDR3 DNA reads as TGTGCCAGCAGCGCGGGACAGTCGGGCTATGGCTACACCTTC. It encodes CASSAGQSGYGYTF.

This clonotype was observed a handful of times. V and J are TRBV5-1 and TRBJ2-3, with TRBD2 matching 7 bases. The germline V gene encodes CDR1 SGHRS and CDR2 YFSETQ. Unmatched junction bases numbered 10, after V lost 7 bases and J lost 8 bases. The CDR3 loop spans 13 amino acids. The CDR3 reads CASRNRGGGTQYF. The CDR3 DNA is TGCGCCAGCCGCAATCGGGGCGGGGGTACGCAGTATTTT.

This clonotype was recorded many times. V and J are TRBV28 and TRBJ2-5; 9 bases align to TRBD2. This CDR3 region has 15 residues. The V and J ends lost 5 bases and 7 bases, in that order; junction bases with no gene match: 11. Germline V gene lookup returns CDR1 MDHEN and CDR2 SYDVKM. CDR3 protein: CASSPRGGVGSTQYF. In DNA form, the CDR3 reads TGTGCCAGCAGTCCCCGCGGGGGGGTAGGATCGACCCAGTACTTC.

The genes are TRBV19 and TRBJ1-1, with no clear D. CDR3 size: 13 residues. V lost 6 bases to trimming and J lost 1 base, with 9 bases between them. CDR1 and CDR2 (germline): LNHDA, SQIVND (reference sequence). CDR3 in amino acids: CASRTEGNTEAFF. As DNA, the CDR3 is TGTGCCAGTAGGACGGAGGGGAACACTGAAGCTTTCTTT.

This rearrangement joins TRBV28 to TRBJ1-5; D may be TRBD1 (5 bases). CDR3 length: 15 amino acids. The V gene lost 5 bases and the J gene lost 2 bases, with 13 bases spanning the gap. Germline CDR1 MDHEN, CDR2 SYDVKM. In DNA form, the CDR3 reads TGTGCCAGCAGTGGGGCATCGAGCGGCAATCAGCCCCAGCATTTT. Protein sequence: CASSGASSGNQPQHF. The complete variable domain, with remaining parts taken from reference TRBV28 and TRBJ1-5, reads DVKVTQSSRYLVKRTGEKVFLECVQDMDHENMFWYRQDPGLGLRLIYFSYDVKMKEKGDIPEGYSVSREKKERFSLILESASTNQTSMYLCASSGASSGNQPQHFGDGTRLSIL.

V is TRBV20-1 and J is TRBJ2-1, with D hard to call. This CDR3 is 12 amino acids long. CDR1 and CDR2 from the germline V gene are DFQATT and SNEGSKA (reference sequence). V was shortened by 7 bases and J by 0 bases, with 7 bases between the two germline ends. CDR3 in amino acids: CSGRSSYNEQFF. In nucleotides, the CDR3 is TGCAGTGGTCGGAGCTCCTACAATGAGCAGTTCTTC.

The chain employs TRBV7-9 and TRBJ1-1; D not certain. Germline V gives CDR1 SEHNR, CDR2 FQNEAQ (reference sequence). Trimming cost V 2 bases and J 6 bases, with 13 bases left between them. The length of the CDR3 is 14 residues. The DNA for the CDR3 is TGTGCCAGCAGCTTACCCAACAGTGGCCCTGAAGCTTTCTTT. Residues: CASSLPNSGPEAFF.

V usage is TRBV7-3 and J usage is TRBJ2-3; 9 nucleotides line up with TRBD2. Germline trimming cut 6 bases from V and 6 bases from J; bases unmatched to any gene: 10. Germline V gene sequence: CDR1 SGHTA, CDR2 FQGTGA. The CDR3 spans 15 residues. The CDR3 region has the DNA TGTGCCAGCAGTACCATAGCGGGGGCCGGGGATACGCAGTATTTT. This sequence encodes CASSTIAGAGDTQYF.

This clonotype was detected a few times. The CDR3 is CAITERDRGRGYTF. The CDR3 nucleotides are TGTGCCATCACCGAGAGAGACAGGGGACGAGGCTACACCTTC. The V and J genes are TRBV10-3 and TRBJ1-2; 8 bases agree with TRBD1. Germline trimming cut 7 bases from V and 8 bases from J; bases unmatched to any gene: 12. Germline V lookup: CDR1 ENHRY, CDR2 SYGVKD. This CDR3 has 14 residues.